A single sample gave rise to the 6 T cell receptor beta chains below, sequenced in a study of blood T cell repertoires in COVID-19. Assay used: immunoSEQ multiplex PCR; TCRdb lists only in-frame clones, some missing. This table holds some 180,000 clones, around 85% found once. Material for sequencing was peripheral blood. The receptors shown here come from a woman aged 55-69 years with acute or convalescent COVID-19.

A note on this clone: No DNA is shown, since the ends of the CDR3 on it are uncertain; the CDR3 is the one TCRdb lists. CDR3 residues: CASSTSLGQGSPLHF. The rearrangement links TRBV28 to TRBJ1-6; the listed D gene, TRBD1, was not tested against the DNA. Looked up from germline, CDR1 is MDHEN and CDR2 is SYDVKM. The CDR3 comprises 15 residues, both ends counted.

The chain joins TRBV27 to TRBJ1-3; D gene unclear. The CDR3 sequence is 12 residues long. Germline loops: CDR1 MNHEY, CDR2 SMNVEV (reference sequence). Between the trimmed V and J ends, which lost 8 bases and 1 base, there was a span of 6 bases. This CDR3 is CASGRSGNTIYF. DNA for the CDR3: TGTGCCAGCGGGAGGTCTGGAAACACCATATATTTT.

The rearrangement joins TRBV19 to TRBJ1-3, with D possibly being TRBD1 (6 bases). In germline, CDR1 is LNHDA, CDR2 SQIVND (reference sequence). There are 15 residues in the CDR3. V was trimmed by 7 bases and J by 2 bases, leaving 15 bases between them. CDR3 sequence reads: CASIPMGAPGNTIYF. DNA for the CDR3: TGTGCCAGTATACCCATGGGGGCGCCTGGAAACACCATATATTTT.

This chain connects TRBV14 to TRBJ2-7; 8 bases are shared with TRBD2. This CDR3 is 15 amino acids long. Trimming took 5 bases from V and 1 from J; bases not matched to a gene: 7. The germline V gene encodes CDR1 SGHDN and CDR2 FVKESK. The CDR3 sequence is CASSSQAGASYEQYF. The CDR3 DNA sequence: TGTGCCAGCAGCTCCCAAGCGGGAGCTTCCTACGAGCAGTACTTC. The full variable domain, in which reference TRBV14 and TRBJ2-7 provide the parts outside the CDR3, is EAGVTQFPSHSVIEKGQTVTLRCDPISGHDNLYWYRRVMGKEIKFLLHFVKESKQDESGMPNNRFLAERTGGTYSTLKVQPAELEDSGVYFCASSSQAGASYEQYFGPGTRLTVT.

For the CDR3, the DNA is TGCAGCGTTGGGAGGGTTTCCTACGAGCAGTACTTC. It codes for CSVGRVSYEQYF. V usage is TRBV29-1 and J usage is TRBJ2-7; D perhaps matches TRBD2 (6 bases). Germline CDR1 reads SQVTM; CDR2 reads ANQGSEA. V was trimmed by 4 bases and J by 1 base, leaving 8 bases between them. This CDR3 contains 12 residues.

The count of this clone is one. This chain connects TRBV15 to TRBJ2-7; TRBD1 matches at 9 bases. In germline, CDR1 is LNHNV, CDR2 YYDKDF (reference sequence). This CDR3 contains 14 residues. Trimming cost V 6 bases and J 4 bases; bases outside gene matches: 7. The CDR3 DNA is TGTGCCACCAGGTCTGGGACAGGGTCTTACGAGCAGTACTTC. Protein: CATRSGTGSYEQYF.